This TCR beta chain emerged from a study of blood T cell repertoires in COVID-19. Study information: PBMCs, B-cell-depleted T cells, or T cells provided the cDNA or gDNA that made up the material.

Grouping used clinical history reported by participants in a survey and questionnaire. TCRdb keeps only in-frame clones here, not all; method: immunoSEQ multiplex PCR. The sample consists of a few hundred thousand clones, around 83% of them appearing once. The origin of this receptor is a woman between 45 and 60 years old who had been exposed to COVID-19. Sequencing was carried out using PBMCs or T cells enriched from blood (not recorded which).

The CDR3 reads CSAGQGAIEAFF. DNA for the CDR3: TGCAGCGCTGGACAGGGGGCAATTGAAGCTTTCTTT. The chain combines TRBV29-1 with TRBJ1-1, with TRBD1 matching over 11 bases. This CDR3 has 12 amino acids. The junction had 5 bases not matched to a gene; V was cut back by 7 bases and J by 7 bases. Germline V gene sequence: CDR1 SQVTM, CDR2 ANQGSEA.